Listed here are 28 T cell receptor beta chains from one sample, sequenced in a study of cytomegalovirus exposure and HLA in healthy donors. Some clones are missing from TCRdb's copy, which holds only in-frame ones; the method was immunoSEQ multiplex PCR. The top ten clones hold over 9% of a sample with some 150,000 clones, approximately 89% of them seen once. Material: PBMCs. Receptors were obtained from a woman younger than 30 in good health and CMV-seropositive.

The V and J genes are TRBV28 and TRBJ1-2; 7 positions match TRBD1. CDR3 size: 14 residues. V was clipped by 2 bases and J by 5 bases; unmatched bases: 5. Germline CDR1 and CDR2: MDHEN and SYDVKM. The CDR3 region is CASSLRYRGYGYTF. In DNA form, the CDR3 reads TGTGCCAGCAGTTTAAGGTACAGGGGTTATGGCTACACCTTC.

This rearrangement joins TRBV11-2 to TRBJ2-6, with 7 bases that match TRBD1. The J segment lost 0 bases and the V segment lost 5 bases, leaving 13 bases of the junction unmatched. This CDR3 is 19 amino acids long. Germline V lookup: CDR1 SGHAT, CDR2 FQNNGV. The chain's CDR3 is CASSHVTGPQSSGANVLTF. In DNA, the CDR3 is TGTGCCAGCAGCCACGTGACAGGGCCGCAAAGCTCTGGGGCCAACGTCCTGACTTTC.

The chain employs TRBV7-2 and TRBJ2-5, with D tentatively TRBD2 (5 bases). Germline loops: CDR1 SGHTA, CDR2 FQGNSA. The CDR3 covers 15 residues. V lost 1 base to trimming and J lost 1 base, with 10 bases between them. The CDR3, as DNA: TGTGCCAGCAGCTTAGGCGGGCCAGGCCAAGAGACCCAGTACTTC. Protein sequence: CASSLGGPGQETQYF.

CDR3: CASSQGPGQGTNTGELFF. The CDR3 DNA reads as TGCGCCAGCAGCCAAGGGCCGGGACAGGGGACGAACACCGGGGAGCTGTTTTTT. The chain carries TRBV4-3 and TRBJ2-2; 10 bases map to TRBD1. CDR3 size: 18 residues. With V trimmed by 1 base and J by 0 bases, 5 bases remained unmatched. CDR1 is LGHNA and CDR2 is YSLEER in the germline V gene.

The gene calls are TRBV15 and TRBJ2-2, with 7 bases identical to TRBD1. Germline trimming cut 1 base from V and 7 bases from J; bases unmatched to any gene: 6. Germline assignment: CDR1 LNHNV and CDR2 YYDKDF (reference sequence). The CDR3 is 15 amino acids. The CDR3 DNA is TGTGCCACCAGCAGAGCCACAGGGGTAAACGGGGAGCTGTTTTTT. This translates into CATSRATGVNGELFF.

The gene calls are TRBV10-3 and TRBJ1-1; no definite D call. Germline values: CDR1 ENHRY, CDR2 SYGVKD. The CDR3 has 13 amino acids. V lost 3 bases and J 0 bases, leaving 5 bases between the germline ends. CDR3 loop: CAISEQLNTEAFF. CDR3 bases: TGTGCCATCAGTGAACAGTTGAACACTGAAGCTTTCTTT.

The chain links TRBV6-5 to TRBJ2-3; 10 positions match TRBD2. Germline assignment: CDR1 MNHEY and CDR2 SVGAGI. The V and J ends lost 7 bases and 1 base, in that order; junction bases with no gene match: 5. The CDR3 runs to 15 residues. DNA for the CDR3: TGTGCCAGCATAGGGCTAGCGGGGGGCACAGATACGCAGTATTTT. Residues: CASIGLAGGTDTQYF.

V is TRBV7-9 and J is TRBJ2-3, with D possibly TRBD1 on 7 matching bases. This CDR3 is built from 15 residues. Germline CDR1 is SEHNR and CDR2 is FQNEAQ (reference sequence). Between the trimmed V and J ends, which lost 5 bases and 5 bases, there was a span of 17 bases. The CDR3 nucleotides read TGTGCCAGCAGCCCCTCGGAGGGGGCGGGAGATACGCAGTATTTT. Translated, it gives CASSPSEGAGDTQYF.

The chain has TRBV30 and TRBJ2-1; 14 nucleotides align to TRBD2. The germline V gene has CDR1 GTSNPN and CDR2 SVGIG (reference sequence). The CDR3 sequence is 12 residues long. V trimming: 7 bases; J trimming: 9 bases; junction bases outside the gene matches: 2. Written as DNA, the CDR3 is TGTGCCTTGGGACTAGCGGGGGTTGAGCAGTTCTTC. Encoded protein: CALGLAGVEQFF.

V usage is TRBV28 and J usage is TRBJ1-2, with D hard to call. Trimming took 6 bases from V and 0 from J, leaving 11 bases between them. CDR3 size: 14 residues. Per germline, CDR1 MDHEN and CDR2 SYDVKM. CDR3 in DNA: TGTGCCAGCAGCCGACCAGACACTAACTATGGCTACACCTTC. As protein: CASSRPDTNYGYTF.

The chain employs TRBV6-5 and TRBJ1-1, with D unclear. CDR1 MNHEY and CDR2 SVGAGI come from the germline V gene. The CDR3 length is 11 residues. Trimming took off 10 bases at V and 0 bases at J, with 6 bases between the two ends. The CDR3 coding sequence is TGTGCCACCCATCTGAACACTGAAGCTTTCTTT. Translation gives CATHLNTEAFF.

This clone was detected only once. This chain uses TRBV7-9 with TRBJ2-3; D gene ambiguous. V lost 7 bases and J lost 8, with 16 bases in between. The CDR3 spans 13 residues. Looked up from germline, CDR1 is SEHNR and CDR2 is FQNEAQ (reference sequence). The CDR3: CASTNGPLGTQYF. Written as DNA, the CDR3 is TGTGCCAGCACCAATGGGCCACTCGGTACGCAGTATTTT.

The chain couples TRBV19 to TRBJ2-7; a weak D match, TRBD1 (6 bases). V shed 8 bases and J shed 0 bases, with 14 bases lying between them. CDR1 is LNHDA and CDR2 is SQIVND in the germline V gene (reference sequence). The CDR3 is 14 amino acids. Written as DNA, the CDR3 is TGTGCCAGTGCCTCCGGGACACCCTCCTACGAGCAGTACTTC. Translating it yields CASASGTPSYEQYF.

V and J are TRBV5-1 and TRBJ2-3; D possibly corresponds to TRBD2 (6 bases). V lost 4 bases, J lost 4 bases, and 10 bases lay in between. Germline loops: CDR1 SGHRS, CDR2 YFSETQ. The CDR3 length is 13 residues. The CDR3 region has the DNA TGCGCCAGCAGCAAGGGAGGCGCAGATACGCAGTATTTT. Translation: CASSKGGADTQYF.

The rearrangement links TRBV5-1 to TRBJ1-1; weak D call: TRBD1 (5 bases). The CDR3 extends over 14 amino acids. Trimming left V 0 bases short and J 6 bases short, with 12 bases between. Germline V gene data show CDR1 as SGHRS and CDR2 as YFSETQ. CDR3 coding DNA: TGCGCCAGCAGCTTGGAAAGGGGCTCACCTGAAGCTTTCTTT. This codes for CASSLERGSPEAFF.

The chain employs TRBV28 and TRBJ1-5; 8 nucleotides agree with TRBD1. Unmatched junction bases numbered 8, after V lost 2 bases and J lost 11 bases. The CDR3 runs 14 residues. Germline V gene sequence: CDR1 MDHEN, CDR2 SYDVKM. CDR3: CASSLTRQGKSQHF. CDR3 DNA sequence: TGTGCCAGCAGTTTAACCAGACAGGGGAAGTCCCAGCATTTT.

The chain couples TRBV5-1 to TRBJ1-1, with TRBD1 identical over 9 bases. This CDR3 has 13 residues. Germline CDR1 reads SGHRS; CDR2 reads YFSETQ. The junction had 5 bases not matched to a gene; V was cut back by 6 bases and J by 5 bases. Here the CDR3 reads CASTGQGLTEAFF. The DNA for the CDR3 is TGCGCCAGCACCGGACAGGGGTTAACTGAAGCTTTCTTT. Complete variable domain (other parts from reference TRBV5-1 and TRBJ1-1): KAGVTQTPRYLIKTRGQQVTLSCSPISGHRSVSWYQQTPGQGLQFLFEYFSETQRNKGNFPGRFSGRQFSNSRSEMNVSTLELGDSALYLCASTGQGLTEAFFGQGTRLTVV.

V usage is TRBV29-1 and J usage is TRBJ1-5; no clear D gene. CDR1 is SQVTM, CDR2 ANQGSEA, per germline. The CDR3 covers 12 residues. Trimming left V 2 bases short and J 11 bases short, with 13 bases between. Written as DNA, the CDR3 is TGCAGCGTTGAACACTTCACCGGGACCCAGCATTTT. It yields the protein CSVEHFTGTQHF.

The chain employs TRBV11-2 and TRBJ2-1, with D possibly TRBD2 on 6 matching bases. The CDR3 is made up of 14 amino acids. Trimming shortened V by 5 bases and J by 10 bases, and 18 bases separated the two germline ends. The V gene's germline CDR1 is SGHAT and CDR2 FQNNGV. CDR3 sequence: CASSELAASLEQFF. The CDR3 DNA is TGTGCCAGCAGCGAACTAGCCGCCTCGTTGGAGCAGTTCTTC.

This clone appeared a single time. The chain couples TRBV29-1 to TRBJ2-5, with 7 bases identical to TRBD1. Germline V gives CDR1 SQVTM, CDR2 ANQGSEA. The V and J ends lost 5 bases and 3 bases, in that order; junction bases with no gene match: 3. The CDR3 consists of 12 residues. CDR3 sequence: CSVQTGKETQYF. The CDR3 nucleotides are TGCAGCGTTCAGACAGGGAAAGAGACCCAGTACTTC.

The chain combines TRBV9 with TRBJ1-2; D gene uncertain. Germline CDR1 is SGDLS and CDR2 is YYNGEE. The CDR3 consists of 12 residues. V was shortened by 4 bases and J by 8 bases, with 12 bases between the two germline ends. CDR3 protein: CASSSQPRGYTF. For the CDR3, the DNA is TGTGCCAGCAGCTCCCAACCCCGGGGCTACACCTTC.

The chain combines TRBV7-2 with TRBJ2-7; D gene unclear. Looked up from germline, CDR1 is SGHTA and CDR2 is FQGNSA. Trimming took off 6 bases at V and 2 bases at J, with 17 bases between the two ends. The CDR3 runs to 15 residues. The CDR3 nucleotides are TGTGCCAGCAGATCTTGGCCAGATGTAACCTACGAGCAGTACTTC. Protein: CASRSWPDVTYEQYF.

The chain combines TRBV4-1 with TRBJ1-1, with 7 bases matching TRBD1. Looked up from germline, CDR1 is MGHRA and CDR2 is YSYEKL. The CDR3 totals 12 residues. With 4 bases clipped from V and 10 bases from J, the junction kept 6 bases outside the gene matches. The CDR3 reads CASSPSGGRAFF. In DNA form, the CDR3 reads TGCGCCAGCAGCCCCTCAGGGGGAAGAGCTTTCTTT.

The chain combines TRBV6-4 with TRBJ1-3; D is undetermined. V was cut by 0 bases and J by 2 bases, with 11 bases left in between. This CDR3 has 16 residues. Germline values: CDR1 MRHNA, CDR2 SNTAGT. The DNA for the CDR3 is TGTGCCAGCAGTGACTCCTTGGGAGCCCCTGGAAACACCATATATTTT. Its protein product is CASSDSLGAPGNTIYF.

V gene TRBV4-1 combines with J gene TRBJ2-3; D might be TRBD2 (5 bases). Germline CDR1 and CDR2: MGHRA and YSYEKL. CDR3 length: 16 amino acids. V lost 0 bases and J lost 5, with 15 bases in between. CDR3 region: CASSQEHPGIQDTQYF. CDR3 nucleotides: TGCGCCAGCAGCCAAGAGCATCCCGGGATACAAGATACGCAGTATTTT.

The rearrangement links TRBV6-5 to TRBJ1-1, with TRBD1 matching 7 bases. The CDR3 is 16 residues long. Trimming took 4 bases from V and 0 from J; bases not matched to a gene: 8. CDR1 and CDR2 from the germline V gene are MNHEY and SVGAGI. CDR3 nucleotide sequence: TGTGCCAGCAGTTCGTTACAGGGGCCAGTGAACACTGAAGCTTTCTTT. Amino acids: CASSSLQGPVNTEAFF.

CDR3 protein: CASRYRQAGNTIYF. The CDR3 nucleotides read TGTGCCAGTCGCTACCGACAGGCTGGAAACACCATATATTTT. The chain is built from TRBV19 and TRBJ1-3; weak D call: TRBD1 (6 bases). CDR1 is LNHDA, CDR2 SQIVND, per germline (reference sequence). Trimming removed 8 bases from V and 2 bases from J, with 13 bases in between. The length of the CDR3 is 14 residues.

The sample holds a few counts of this clone. The chain employs TRBV5-1 and TRBJ2-7, with a tentative D call TRBD1 (6 bases). Trimming pared 4 bases from V and 3 bases from J, leaving 8 bases between. Per the germline V gene, CDR1 is SGHRS and CDR2 is YFSETQ. The CDR3 is 12 residues long. Here the CDR3 DNA reads TGCGCCAGCAGCCCGGACAGCTACGAGCAGTACTTC. Its translation: CASSPDSYEQYF.